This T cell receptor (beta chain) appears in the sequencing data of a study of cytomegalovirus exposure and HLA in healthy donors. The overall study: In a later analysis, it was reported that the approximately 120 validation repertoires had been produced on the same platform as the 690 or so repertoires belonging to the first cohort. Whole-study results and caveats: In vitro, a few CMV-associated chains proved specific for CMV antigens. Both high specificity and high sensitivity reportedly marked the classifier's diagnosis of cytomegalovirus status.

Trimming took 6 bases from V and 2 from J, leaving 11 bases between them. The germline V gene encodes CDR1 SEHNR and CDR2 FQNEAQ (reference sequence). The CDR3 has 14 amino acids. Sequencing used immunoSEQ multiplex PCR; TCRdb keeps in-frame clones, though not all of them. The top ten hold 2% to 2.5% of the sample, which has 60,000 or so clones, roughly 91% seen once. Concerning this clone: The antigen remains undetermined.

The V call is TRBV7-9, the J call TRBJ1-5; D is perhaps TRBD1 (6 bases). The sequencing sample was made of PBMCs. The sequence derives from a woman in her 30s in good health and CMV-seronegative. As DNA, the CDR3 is TGTGCCAGCAGTCAACAGGGTGGCAATCAGCCCCAGCATTTT. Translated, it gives CASSQQGGNQPQHF.